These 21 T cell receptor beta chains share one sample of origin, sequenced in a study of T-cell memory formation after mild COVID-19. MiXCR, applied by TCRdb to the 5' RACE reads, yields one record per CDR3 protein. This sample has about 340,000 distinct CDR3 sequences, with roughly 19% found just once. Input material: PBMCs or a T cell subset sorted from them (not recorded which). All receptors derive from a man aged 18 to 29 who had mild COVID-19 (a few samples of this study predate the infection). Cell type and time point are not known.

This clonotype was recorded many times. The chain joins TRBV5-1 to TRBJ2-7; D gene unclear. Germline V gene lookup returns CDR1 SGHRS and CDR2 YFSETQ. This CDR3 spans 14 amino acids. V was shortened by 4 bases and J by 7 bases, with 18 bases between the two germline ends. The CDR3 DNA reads TGCGCCAGCAGCCTCGAACCGAGACTTAGTGAGCAGTACTTC. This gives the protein CASSLEPRLSEQYF.

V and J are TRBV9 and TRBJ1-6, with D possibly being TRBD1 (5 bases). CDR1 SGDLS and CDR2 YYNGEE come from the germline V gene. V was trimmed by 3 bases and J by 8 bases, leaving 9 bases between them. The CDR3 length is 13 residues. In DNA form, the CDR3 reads TGTGCCAGCAGCGACAGGCTGGATTCACCCCTCCACTTT. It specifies CASSDRLDSPLHF.

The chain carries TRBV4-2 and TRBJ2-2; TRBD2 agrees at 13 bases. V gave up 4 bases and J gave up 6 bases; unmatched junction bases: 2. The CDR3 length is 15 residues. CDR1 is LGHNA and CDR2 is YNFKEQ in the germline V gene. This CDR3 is CASSPTSGGPGELFF. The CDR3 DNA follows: TGTGCCAGCAGCCCGACTAGCGGGGGGCCCGGGGAGCTGTTTTTT.

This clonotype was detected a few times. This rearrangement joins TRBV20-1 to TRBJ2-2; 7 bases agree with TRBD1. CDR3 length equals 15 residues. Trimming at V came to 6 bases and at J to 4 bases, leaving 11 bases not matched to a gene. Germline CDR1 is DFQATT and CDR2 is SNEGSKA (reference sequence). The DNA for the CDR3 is TGCAGTGCCAGACAGGGTTGGGGAGCCACCGGGGAGCTGTTTTTT. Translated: CSARQGWGATGELFF.

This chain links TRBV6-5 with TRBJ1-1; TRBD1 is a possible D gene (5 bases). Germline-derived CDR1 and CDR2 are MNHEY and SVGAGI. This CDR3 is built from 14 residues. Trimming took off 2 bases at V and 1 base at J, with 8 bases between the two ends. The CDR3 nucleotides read TGTGCCAGCAGTTACCAACAGGCGAACACTGAAGCTTTCTTT. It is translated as CASSYQQANTEAFF.

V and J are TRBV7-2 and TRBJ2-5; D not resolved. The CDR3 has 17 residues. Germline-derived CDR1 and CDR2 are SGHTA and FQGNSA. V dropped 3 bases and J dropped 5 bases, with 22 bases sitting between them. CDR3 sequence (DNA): TGTGCCAGCAGCTTCTTACCCAGAGGCGCAGGAGAGGAGACCCAGTACTTC. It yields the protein CASSFLPRGAGEETQYF.

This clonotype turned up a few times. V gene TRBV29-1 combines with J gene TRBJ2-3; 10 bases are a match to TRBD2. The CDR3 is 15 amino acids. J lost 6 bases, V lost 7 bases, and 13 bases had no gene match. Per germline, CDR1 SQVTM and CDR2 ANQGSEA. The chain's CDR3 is CSARMSAGGPDTQYF. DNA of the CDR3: TGCAGCGCCAGAATGTCAGCGGGGGGGCCGGATACGCAGTATTTT.

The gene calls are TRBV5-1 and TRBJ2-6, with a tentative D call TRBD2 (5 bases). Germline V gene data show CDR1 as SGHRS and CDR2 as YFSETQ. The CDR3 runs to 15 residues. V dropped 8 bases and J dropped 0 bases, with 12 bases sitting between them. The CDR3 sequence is CASELGGSGANVLTF. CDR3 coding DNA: TGCGCCAGTGAACTAGGTGGCTCTGGGGCCAACGTCCTGACTTTC. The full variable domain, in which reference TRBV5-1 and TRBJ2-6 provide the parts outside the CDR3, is KAGVTQTPRYLIKTRGQQVTLSCSPISGHRSVSWYQQTPGQGLQFLFEYFSETQRNKGNFPGRFSGRQFSNSRSEMNVSTLELGDSALYLCASELGGSGANVLTFGAGSRLTVL.

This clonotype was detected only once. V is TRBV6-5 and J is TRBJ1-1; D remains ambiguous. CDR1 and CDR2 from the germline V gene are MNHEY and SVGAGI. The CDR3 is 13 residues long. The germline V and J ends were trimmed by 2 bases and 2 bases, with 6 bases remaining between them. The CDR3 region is CASSYNLNTEAFF. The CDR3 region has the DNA TGTGCCAGCAGTTACAACCTAAACACTGAAGCTTTCTTT.

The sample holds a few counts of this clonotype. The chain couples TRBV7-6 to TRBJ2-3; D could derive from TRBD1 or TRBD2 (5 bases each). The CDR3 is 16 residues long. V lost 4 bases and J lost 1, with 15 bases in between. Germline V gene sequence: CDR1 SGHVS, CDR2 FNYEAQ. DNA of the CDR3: TGTGCCAGCAGCTCCGGACCGGGGCCCGGCACAGATACGCAGTATTTT. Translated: CASSSGPGPGTDTQYF.

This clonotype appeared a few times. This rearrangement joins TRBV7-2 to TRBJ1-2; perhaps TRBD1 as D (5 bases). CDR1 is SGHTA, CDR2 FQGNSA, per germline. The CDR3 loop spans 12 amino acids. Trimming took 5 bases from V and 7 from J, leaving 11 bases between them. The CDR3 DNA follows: TGTGCCAGCAGCCTCTGGCAGGGTGGCTACACCTTC. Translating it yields CASSLWQGGYTF.

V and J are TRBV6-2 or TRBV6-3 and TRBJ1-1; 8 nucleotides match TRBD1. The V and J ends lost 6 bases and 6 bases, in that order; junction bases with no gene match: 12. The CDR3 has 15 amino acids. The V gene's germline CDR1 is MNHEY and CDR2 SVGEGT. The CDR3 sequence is CASRGTGQVGPEAFF. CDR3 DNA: TGTGCCAGCAGAGGAACGGGACAGGTGGGTCCTGAAGCTTTCTTT.

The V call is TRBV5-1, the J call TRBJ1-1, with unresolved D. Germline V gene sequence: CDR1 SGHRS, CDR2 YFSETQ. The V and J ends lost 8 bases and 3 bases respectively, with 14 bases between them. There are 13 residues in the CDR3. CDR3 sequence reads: CASSAGEDTEAFF. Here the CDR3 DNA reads TGCGCCAGTTCCGCGGGTGAGGACACTGAAGCTTTCTTT.

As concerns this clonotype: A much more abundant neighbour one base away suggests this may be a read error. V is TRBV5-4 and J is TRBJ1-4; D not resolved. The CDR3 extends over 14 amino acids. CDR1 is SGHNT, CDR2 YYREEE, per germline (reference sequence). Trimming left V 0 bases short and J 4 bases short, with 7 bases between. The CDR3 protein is CASSLGQNNEKLFF. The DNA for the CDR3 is TGTGCCAGCAGCTTGGGACAAAATAATGAAAAACTGTTTTTT.

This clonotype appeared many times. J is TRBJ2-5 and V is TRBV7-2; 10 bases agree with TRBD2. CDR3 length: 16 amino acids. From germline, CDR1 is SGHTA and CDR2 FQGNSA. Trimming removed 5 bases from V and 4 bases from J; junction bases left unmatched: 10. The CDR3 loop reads CASSTGTSVWGETQYF. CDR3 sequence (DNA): TGTGCCAGCAGCACCGGGACTAGCGTTTGGGGAGAGACCCAGTACTTC.

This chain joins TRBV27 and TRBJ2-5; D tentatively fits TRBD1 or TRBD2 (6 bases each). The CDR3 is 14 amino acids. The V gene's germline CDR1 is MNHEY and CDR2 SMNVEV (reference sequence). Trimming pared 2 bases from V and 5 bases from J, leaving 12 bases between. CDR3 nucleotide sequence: TGTGCCAGCAGTTTAGTCCCGGGGGCTGAGACCCAGTACTTC. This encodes CASSLVPGAETQYF.

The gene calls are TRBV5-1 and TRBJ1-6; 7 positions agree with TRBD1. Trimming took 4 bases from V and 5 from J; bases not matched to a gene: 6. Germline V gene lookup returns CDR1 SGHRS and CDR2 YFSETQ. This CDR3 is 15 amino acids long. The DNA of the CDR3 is TGCGCCAGCAGCGCGACAGGGATGGATAATTCACCCCTCCACTTT. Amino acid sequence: CASSATGMDNSPLHF.

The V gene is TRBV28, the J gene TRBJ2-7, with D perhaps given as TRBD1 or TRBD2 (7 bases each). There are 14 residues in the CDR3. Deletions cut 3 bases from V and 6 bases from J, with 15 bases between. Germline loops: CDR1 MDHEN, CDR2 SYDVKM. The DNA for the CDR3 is TGTGCCAGCAGTTTGGCAGGGGGGGATGGCGAGCAGTACGTC. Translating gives CASSLAGGDGEQYV.

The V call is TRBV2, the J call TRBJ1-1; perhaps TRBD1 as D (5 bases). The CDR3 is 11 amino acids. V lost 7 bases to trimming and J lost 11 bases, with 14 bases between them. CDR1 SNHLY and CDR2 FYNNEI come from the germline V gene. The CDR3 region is CASTSRVTAFF. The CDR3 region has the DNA TGTGCCAGCACCTCCAGGGTTACGGCTTTCTTT.

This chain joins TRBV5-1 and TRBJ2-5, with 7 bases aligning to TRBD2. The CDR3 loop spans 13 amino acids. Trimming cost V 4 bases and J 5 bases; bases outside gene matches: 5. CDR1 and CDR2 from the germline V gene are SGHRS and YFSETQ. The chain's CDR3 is CASSPRGVETQYF. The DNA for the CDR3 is TGCGCCAGCAGCCCCCGGGGGGTGGAGACCCAGTACTTC.

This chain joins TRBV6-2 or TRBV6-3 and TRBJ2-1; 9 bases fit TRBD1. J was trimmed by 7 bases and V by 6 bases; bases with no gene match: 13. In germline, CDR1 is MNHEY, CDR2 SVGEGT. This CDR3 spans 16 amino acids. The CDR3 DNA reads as TGTGCCAGCAGGCGACAGGGGGAGAAGCACCCTAATGAGCAGTTCTTC. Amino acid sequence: CASRRQGEKHPNEQFF.